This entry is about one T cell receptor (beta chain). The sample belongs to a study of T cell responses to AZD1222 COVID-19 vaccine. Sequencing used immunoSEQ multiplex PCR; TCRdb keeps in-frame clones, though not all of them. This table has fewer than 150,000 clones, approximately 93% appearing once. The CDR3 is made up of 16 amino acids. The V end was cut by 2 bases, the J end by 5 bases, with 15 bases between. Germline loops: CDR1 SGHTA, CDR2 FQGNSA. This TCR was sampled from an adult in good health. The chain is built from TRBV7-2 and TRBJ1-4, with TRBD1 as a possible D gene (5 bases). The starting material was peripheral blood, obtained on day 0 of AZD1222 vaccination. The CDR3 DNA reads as TGTGCCAGCAGCTTAAGTGGGGTCAGGGCGAATGAAAAACTGTTTTTT. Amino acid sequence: CASSLSGVRANEKLFF.